These 18 T cell receptor beta chains were sequenced from one sample in a study of blood T cell repertoires in COVID-19. Profiled with immunoSEQ multiplex PCR; TCRdb holds only in-frame clones, not every one. The sample gives roughly 200,000 clones, roughly 89% of which show up once; roughly 6.7% is in the top ten. Sample: peripheral blood. The receptors were sampled from a man aged 40-49 years with acute or convalescent COVID-19.

The chain recombines TRBV30 with TRBJ1-1; possible D gene TRBD1, 5 bases. Trimming took off 3 bases at V and 7 bases at J, with 18 bases between the two ends. The CDR3 contains 14 residues. CDR1 GTSNPN and CDR2 SVGIG come from the germline V gene (reference sequence). The CDR3 nucleotides read TGTGCCTGGAGCTTGTCTAACAGGAGATATGAAGCTTTCTTT. This translates into CAWSLSNRRYEAFF.

The genes are TRBV21-1 and TRBJ1-1; TRBD1 is the table's D call, not checked against the DNA. TRBV21-1 constitutes a pseudogene. CDR3 length: 18 amino acids. CDR3 coding DNA: TGTGCCAGCAGCGCTAGACAGGGCCGAGACAAAATGAACACTGAAGCTTTCTTT. Encoded protein: CASSARQGRDKMNTEAFF.

This rearrangement joins TRBV14 to TRBJ2-1; D might be TRBD2 (6 bases). V lost 0 bases, J lost 10 bases, and 13 bases lay in between. The CDR3 is made up of 14 amino acids. Germline V lookup: CDR1 SGHDN, CDR2 FVKESK. The CDR3 DNA is TGTGCCAGCAGCCAAGATCTGAGACTAGGAGAGCAGTTCTTC. Its translation: CASSQDLRLGEQFF. The full variable domain, in which reference TRBV14 and TRBJ2-1 provide the parts outside the CDR3, is EAGVTQFPSHSVIEKGQTVTLRCDPISGHDNLYWYRRVMGKEIKFLLHFVKESKQDESGMPNNRFLAERTGGTYSTLKVQPAELEDSGVYFCASSQDLRLGEQFFGPGTRLTVL.

The chain couples TRBV10-2 to TRBJ1-1; D is unresolved. V lost 4 bases, J lost 1 base, and 7 bases lay in between. The germline gives CDR1 WSHSY, CDR2 SAAADI. The CDR3 length is 13 residues. The CDR3 spells CASSAGWNTEAFF. The CDR3 DNA is TGCGCCAGCAGTGCTGGCTGGAACACTGAAGCTTTCTTT.

The chain recombines TRBV3-1 (or the pseudogene TRBV3-2) with TRBJ2-3; D uncertain. The CDR3 sequence is 14 residues long. V shed 0 bases and J shed 6 bases, with 10 bases lying between them. Germline V gene sequence: CDR1 LGHDT, CDR2 YNNKEL (reference sequence). This CDR3 reads CASSQDPGWDTQYF. CDR3 bases: TGTGCCAGCAGCCAAGATCCAGGATGGGATACGCAGTATTTT.

The chain recombines TRBV18 with TRBJ1-1; D is undetermined. Trimming took off 3 bases at V and 6 bases at J, with 20 bases between the two ends. The V gene's germline CDR1 is KGHSH and CDR2 LQKENI. CDR3 length: 16 residues. The CDR3 reads CASSPSLAEVRAEAFF. CDR3 sequence (DNA): TGTGCCAGCTCACCGTCCCTTGCCGAGGTGAGAGCTGAAGCTTTCTTT.

This chain connects TRBV2 to TRBJ2-3, with TRBD2 matching 11 bases. The germline V gene encodes CDR1 SNHLY and CDR2 FYNNEI. V lost 3 bases, J lost 5 bases, and 7 bases stayed unmatched. The CDR3 has 16 amino acids. The CDR3 DNA reads as TGTGCCAGCAGTGAGGGTAGCGGGGGGGCGGTAGATACGCAGTATTTT. Encoded protein: CASSEGSGGAVDTQYF. The variable domain in full, with the rest retrieved from reference TRBV2 and TRBJ2-3, is EPEVTQTPSHQVTQMGQEVILRCVPISNHLYFYWYRQILGQKVEFLVSFYNNEISEKSEIFDDQFSVERPDGSNFTLKIRSTKLEDSAMYFCASSEGSGGAVDTQYFGPGTRLTVL.

This chain uses TRBV9 with TRBJ2-3; 9 bases map to TRBD1. V shed 0 bases and J 4 bases; nucleotides not matched to a gene: 9. CDR3 length: 17 residues. Germline-derived CDR1 and CDR2 are SGDLS and YYNGEE. The CDR3 loop is CASSVAGGGQGADTQYF. The CDR3 DNA is TGTGCCAGCAGCGTAGCAGGGGGGGGACAGGGCGCAGATACGCAGTATTTT. Looking up the rest from reference TRBV9 and TRBJ2-3 gives the full variable domain: DSGVTQTPKHLITATGQRVTLRCSPRSGDLSVYWYQQSLDQGLQFLIQYYNGEERAKGNILERFSAQQFPDLHSELNLSSLELGDSALYFCASSVAGGGQGADTQYFGPGTRLTVL.

The CDR3 coding sequence is TGCGCCAGCAGCTGGGTGACTAGCGGGGCCACCGGGGAGCTGTTTTTT. Translated: CASSWVTSGATGELFF. The chain couples TRBV5-1 to TRBJ2-2; 11 bases are a match to TRBD2. Trimming took 3 bases from V and 4 from J; bases not matched to a gene: 5. Germline CDR1 and CDR2: SGHRS and YFSETQ. This CDR3 contains 16 residues.

This chain uses TRBV7-9 with TRBJ1-2; tentative D call: TRBD1 (5 bases). The germline V gene has CDR1 SEHNR and CDR2 FQNEAQ (reference sequence). CDR3 size: 14 residues. V was clipped by 1 base and J by 5 bases, with 11 bases between them. The DNA for the CDR3 is TGTGCCAGCAGCTTAGATTCAGACAGATATGGCTACACCTTC. It yields the protein CASSLDSDRYGYTF.

This chain connects TRBV11-2 to TRBJ2-1, with TRBD2 identical over 8 bases. This CDR3 spans 15 amino acids. J was trimmed by 5 bases and V by 1 base; bases with no gene match: 4. CDR1 is SGHAT and CDR2 is FQNNGV in the germline V gene. In DNA, the CDR3 is TGTGCCAGCAGCTTAGGGGTACTAGCGGACAATGAGCAGTTCTTC. The encoded protein is CASSLGVLADNEQFF. Full variable domain (remainder filled in from reference TRBV11-2 and TRBJ2-1): EAGVAQSPRYKIIEKRQSVAFWCNPISGHATLYWYQQILGQGPKLLIQFQNNGVVDDSQLPKDRFSAERLKGVDSTLKIQPAKLEDSAVYLCASSLGVLADNEQFFGPGTRLTVL.

The CDR3 DNA reads TGCGCCAGCAGCCAAGATGGGACAGGGGCTAACTATGGCTACACCTTC. This encodes CASSQDGTGANYGYTF. The genes are TRBV4-3 and TRBJ1-2, with 10 bases aligning to TRBD1. Trimming cost V 0 bases and J 0 bases; bases outside gene matches: 1. The CDR3 runs 16 residues. The germline gives CDR1 LGHNA, CDR2 YSLEER.

This chain connects TRBV13 to TRBJ2-7; 8 nucleotides agree with TRBD2. This CDR3 is built from 12 residues. The V gene's germline CDR1 is PRHDT and CDR2 FYEKMQ (reference sequence). V lost 3 bases, J lost 5 bases, and 0 bases stayed unmatched. In nucleotides, the CDR3 is TGTGCCAGCAGCTTTAGCGGGAACGAGCAGTACTTC. Translation: CASSFSGNEQYF.

The rearrangement links TRBV28 to TRBJ2-5, with TRBD2 matching over 11 bases. Looked up from germline, CDR1 is MDHEN and CDR2 is SYDVKM. J lost 2 bases, V lost 6 bases, and 8 bases had no gene match. CDR3 length: 16 amino acids. The CDR3 DNA follows: TGTGCCAGCAGCCCTCTAGCGGGGGGCCAACAAGAGACCCAGTACTTC. This gives the protein CASSPLAGGQQETQYF.

The chain links TRBV4-1 to TRBJ2-3; 10 bases agree with TRBD2. The length of the CDR3 is 19 residues. From germline, CDR1 is MGHRA and CDR2 YSYEKL. The ends lost 1 base at V and 1 base at J; junction bases unmatched: 11. The CDR3 sequence is CASSQAASGGPARTDTQYF. The CDR3 region has the DNA TGCGCCAGCAGCCAAGCGGCTAGCGGGGGACCCGCCCGCACAGATACGCAGTATTTT.

The V and J genes are TRBV19 and TRBJ1-1; D might be TRBD1 (5 bases). The CDR3 runs 16 residues. Trimming left V 1 base short and J 0 bases short, with 12 bases between. Germline lookup yields CDR1 LNHDA and CDR2 SQIVND (reference sequence). In DNA, the CDR3 is TGTGCCAGTAGTATAGGGCAGGGTTTGATGAACACTGAAGCTTTCTTT. Encoded protein: CASSIGQGLMNTEAFF.

The chain is built from TRBV28 and TRBJ1-1; D possibly corresponds to TRBD1 (5 bases). This CDR3 has 16 amino acids. V was trimmed by 2 bases and J by 2 bases, leaving 15 bases between them. From germline, CDR1 is MDHEN and CDR2 SYDVKM. CDR3 protein: CASSLRGWEFNTEAFF. In nucleotides, the CDR3 is TGTGCCAGCAGTTTACGGGGGTGGGAGTTTAACACTGAAGCTTTCTTT.

This sequence joins TRBV28 and TRBJ1-4, with D possibly TRBD1 on 6 matching bases. With 5 bases removed from V and 7 bases from J, the gap between germline ends came to 17 bases. The CDR3 loop spans 15 amino acids. Per the germline V gene, CDR1 is MDHEN and CDR2 is SYDVKM. The CDR3 region has the DNA TGTGCCAGCAGTATCCCCAGGGGAACTGGTGAAAAACTGTTTTTT. Protein sequence: CASSIPRGTGEKLFF. The variable domain in full, with the rest retrieved from reference TRBV28 and TRBJ1-4, is DVKVTQSSRYLVKRTGEKVFLECVQDMDHENMFWYRQDPGLGLRLIYFSYDVKMKEKGDIPEGYSVSREKKERFSLILESASTNQTSMYLCASSIPRGTGEKLFFGSGTQLSVL.